This is a list of T cell receptor beta chains from one sample in a study of T cell repertoires in cytomegalovirus infection. TCRdb independently ran MiXCR on the reads; one entry per CDR3 protein. The sample contains some 110,000 distinct CDR3 sequences, about 9.4% of which appear only once. These receptors lack a known antigen. Sequences were obtained from PBMCs, sequenced either directly or after in vitro stimulation (not recorded which). These receptors all stem from a human donor in good health (CMV status not recorded). Some clones in this sample may be carry-over from other donors' samples. Each CDR3 is given with its conserved first and last residue. Each record gives: V gene, CDR3 protein.

V gene: TRBV2
CDR3 protein: CASRLDNYNEQFF

V gene: TRBV12-3/TRBV12-4
CDR3 protein: CASSLGVYTEAFF

V gene: TRBV24-1
CDR3 protein: CATSDSGTGEQLFF

V gene: TRBV4-1
CDR3 protein: CASREGKVGNEQFF

V gene: TRBV7-2
CDR3 protein: CASSLEAGFYNSPLHF

V gene: TRBV12-3/TRBV12-4
CDR3 protein: CASSSRATSGARNEQFF

V gene: TRBV7-2
CDR3 protein: CASSLGTSGMYQETQYF

V gene: TRBV6-5
CDR3 protein: CASSYSASGVTDTQYF

V gene: TRBV6-2/TRBV6-3
CDR3 protein: CASLDRPSNQPQHF

V gene: TRBV5-1
CDR3 protein: CASSFGLVDTGELFF

V gene: TRBV5-5
CDR3 protein: CASRTGRAPVYEQYF

V gene: TRBV6-6
CDR3 protein: CASSVLPVTGISSGNTIYF

V gene: TRBV5-6
CDR3 protein: CASSRGRATEAFF

V gene: TRBV12-3/TRBV12-4
CDR3 protein: CASSYSGTRNTGELFF

V gene: TRBV12-3/TRBV12-4
CDR3 protein: CATAVGLSGNTIYF

V gene: TRBV5-1
CDR3 protein: CASSLVVTGPEQFF

V gene: TRBV20-1
CDR3 protein: CSAREHSDTQYF

V gene: TRBV7-2
CDR3 protein: CASSSRDRGAFF

V gene: TRBV7-8
CDR3 protein: CASSKNTGTSGGAYNEQFF

V gene: TRBV19
CDR3 protein: CASRWQLNEKLFF

V gene: TRBV27
CDR3 protein: CASSSASGTNEQYF

V gene: TRBV5-4
CDR3 protein: CASSGGTSGRNTDTQYF

V gene: TRBV7-3
CDR3 protein: CASSLGLAGGPRELFF

V gene: TRBV12-3/TRBV12-4
CDR3 protein: CASSPPWGDEAFF

V gene: TRBV7-2
CDR3 protein: CASSLEGGRPSYEQYF

V gene: TRBV7-2
CDR3 protein: CASSSQGPYNEQFF

V gene: TRBV6-5
CDR3 protein: CASSALTSGSNEQFF

V gene: TRBV27
CDR3 protein: CASREGAHPNYGYTF

V gene: TRBV7-6
CDR3 protein: CASSLGRDSPLHF

V gene: TRBV7-2
CDR3 protein: CASSFHTSYEQYF

V gene: TRBV5-5
CDR3 protein: CASSLRAEYSPLGGYTF

V gene: TRBV4-1
CDR3 protein: CASSQDSSGASTDTQYF

V gene: TRBV5-4
CDR3 protein: CASSTTSGRANTGELFF

V gene: TRBV19
CDR3 protein: CASSGTGYHEQYF

V gene: TRBV4-2
CDR3 protein: CASSQEGQAGNQDTQYF